What follows are 29 T cell receptor beta chains derived from one specimen sequenced in a study of shared clonotypes between healthy human individuals. The repertoire was sequenced with immunoSEQ multiplex PCR; TCRdb's copy has only in-frame clones and lacks some. In the table there are about 530,000 clones, about 75% of which are singletons. What was sequenced was PBMCs. The receptors stem from a woman in her forties in good health. Some clones in this sample may be carry-over from other donors' samples.

The table lists this clone with a few counts. The rearrangement links TRBV6-4 to TRBJ2-1; tentatively, D is TRBD2 (6 bases). The CDR3 runs to 16 residues. Trimming removed 0 bases from V and 3 bases from J, with 12 bases in between. The germline V gene has CDR1 MRHNA and CDR2 SNTAGT. CDR3 bases: TGTGCCAGCAGTGACTCTTCGGTAGCGGACTACAATGAGCAGTTCTTC. Protein: CASSDSSVADYNEQFF.

About this clone itself: Within the sample, other DNA sequences also encode this same CDR3. The chain carries TRBV5-4 and TRBJ2-1; 12 bases match TRBD2. This CDR3 region has 15 residues. The germline V gene encodes CDR1 SGHNT and CDR2 YYREEE (reference sequence). Trimming at V came to 5 bases and at J to 4 bases, leaving 4 bases not matched to a gene. The CDR3 DNA is TGTGCCAGCAGACCAGGGACTAGCGGGTACAATGAGCAGTTCTTC. It translates to CASRPGTSGYNEQFF.

The V gene is TRBV7-2, the J gene TRBJ1-3; 7 nucleotides line up with TRBD1. V dropped 3 bases and J dropped 3; count of bases not matched to a gene: 5. Germline V lookup: CDR1 SGHTA, CDR2 FQGNSA. This CDR3 has 15 residues. The CDR3 DNA sequence: TGTGCCAGCAGCTTCCCCCAGGGGGTTGGAAACACCATATATTTT. This sequence encodes CASSFPQGVGNTIYF. The variable domain in full, completed from reference TRBV7-2 and TRBJ1-3, reads GAGVSQSPSNKVTEKGKDVELRCDPISGHTALYWYRQSLGQGLEFLIYFQGNSAPDKSGLPSDRFSAERTGGSVSTLTIQRTQQEDSAVYLCASSFPQGVGNTIYFGEGSWLTVV.

The chain combines TRBV2 with TRBJ2-3; D is ambiguous. There are 11 residues in the CDR3. Per the germline V gene, CDR1 is SNHLY and CDR2 is FYNNEI. The V and J ends lost 5 bases and 11 bases respectively, with 11 bases between them. CDR3 in amino acids: CASSFLGGQYF. The CDR3 DNA follows: TGTGCCAGCAGTTTCCTCGGCGGGCAGTATTTT.

This clone has only one observation. The chain is built from TRBV19 and TRBJ2-1, with D perhaps matching TRBD1 or TRBD2 (5 bases each). V gave up 3 bases and J gave up 0 bases, with 18 bases separating them. Germline V gene lookup returns CDR1 LNHDA and CDR2 SQIVND (reference sequence). CDR3 length: 18 amino acids. DNA of the CDR3: TGTGCCAGTAGTATCCCCCTGGCGAGGGGAAGCTCCTACAATGAGCAGTTCTTC. It encodes CASSIPLARGSSYNEQFF.

The CDR3 region is CASSLSPANNEKLFF. In DNA, the CDR3 is TGTGCCAGTAGTCTCAGTCCGGCGAATAATGAAAAACTGTTTTTT. J is TRBJ1-4 and V is TRBV19; D is unresolved. Trimming left V 5 bases short and J 4 bases short, with 14 bases between. The CDR3 has 15 residues. The germline gives CDR1 LNHDA, CDR2 SQIVND (reference sequence).

The chain carries TRBV28 and TRBJ2-2; TRBD1 might be the D (5 bases). V lost 8 bases, J lost 4 bases, and 20 bases lay in between. The CDR3 length is 16 residues. From germline, CDR1 is MDHEN and CDR2 SYDVKM. The CDR3 nucleotides are TGTGCCAGCCAATCCTGGGGCGGAGATACCACCGGGGAGCTGTTTTTT. Its translation: CASQSWGGDTTGELFF.

V gene TRBV5-4 combines with J gene TRBJ2-7, with 7 nucleotides matching TRBD2. V was clipped by 0 bases and J by 2 bases; unmatched bases: 2. Germline lookup yields CDR1 SGHNT and CDR2 YYREEE (reference sequence). The CDR3 covers 14 residues. The CDR3 DNA reads as TGTGCCAGCAGCTTGGCTGGGGGGGCCTACGAGCAGTACTTC. Translating it yields CASSLAGGAYEQYF.

This clone was seen a single time. At the DNA level, this CDR3 is encoded by other sequences in the same sample as well. The J gene is TRBJ1-1, the V gene TRBV19; 8 bases map to TRBD1. V shed 3 bases, J shed 5 bases, and the junction held 2 bases outside the gene matches. The germline V gene encodes CDR1 LNHDA and CDR2 SQIVND (reference sequence). This CDR3 region has 13 residues. The CDR3 bases are TGTGCCAGTAGTATCCAGGGGGCTACTGAAGCTTTCTTT. Translating gives CASSIQGATEAFF.

The rearrangement links TRBV28 to TRBJ2-3; 9 nucleotides match TRBD1. Per germline, CDR1 MDHEN and CDR2 SYDVKM. The CDR3 totals 15 residues. V shed 6 bases, J shed 7 bases, and the junction held 11 bases outside the gene matches. The CDR3 is CASSPFRTGANTQYF. In nucleotides, the CDR3 is TGTGCCAGCAGCCCTTTTAGGACAGGGGCAAATACGCAGTATTTT.

This clone was observed a few times. This sequence joins TRBV18 and TRBJ2-1, with 7 bases that match TRBD2. The junction had 6 bases not matched to a gene; V was cut back by 5 bases and J by 5 bases. The CDR3 is 14 residues long. Germline V CDR1 and CDR2: KGHSH, LQKENI. CDR3 amino acids: CASSSQAGNNEQFF. The CDR3 DNA is TGTGCCAGCTCATCCCAAGCGGGAAACAATGAGCAGTTCTTC. Looking up the rest from reference TRBV18 and TRBJ2-1 gives the full variable domain: NAGVMQNPRHLVRRRGQEARLRCSPMKGHSHVYWYRQLPEEGLKFMVYLQKENIIDESGMPKERFSAEFPKEGPSILRIQQVVRGDSAAYFCASSSQAGNNEQFFGPGTRLTVL.

As concerns this clone: A much larger clonotype is one base distant, so this may be a read error. The chain joins TRBV27 to TRBJ2-3; weak D call: TRBD2 (5 bases). CDR3 length equals 16 residues. Trimming removed 2 bases at V and 0 bases at J, with 12 bases between. CDR1 and CDR2 from the germline V gene are MNHEY and SMNVEV (reference sequence). CDR3 sequence reads: CASSLSGAISTDTQYF. Written as DNA, the CDR3 is TGTGCCAGCAGTTTAAGCGGAGCCATTAGCACAGATACGCAGTATTTT.

A note on this clone: A read error may be the cause here, since a much bigger clone is one base away. The chain combines TRBV6-1 with TRBJ1-1; the D is unclear. V lost 4 bases, J lost 1 base, and 7 bases lay in between. The length of the CDR3 is 13 residues. Germline values: CDR1 MNHNS, CDR2 SASEGT. The CDR3 reads CASSGEPNTEAFF. DNA of the CDR3: TGTGCCAGCAGTGGAGAGCCGAACACTGAAGCTTTCTTT.

The rearrangement links TRBV28 to TRBJ1-2; a possible D gene is TRBD1 (6 bases). This CDR3 has 15 amino acids. The germline CDR1 and CDR2 sequences are MDHEN and SYDVKM. The ends were cut back, 2 bases at V and 5 bases at J, with 15 bases in the middle. The CDR3 nucleotides read TGTGCCAGCAGTTTAGTTACAGGGAGGAGATATGGCTACACCTTC. Residues: CASSLVTGRRYGYTF.

The gene calls are TRBV5-1 and TRBJ2-7; 9 positions agree with TRBD1. The V gene's germline CDR1 is SGHRS and CDR2 YFSETQ. Germline trimming cut 4 bases from V and 4 bases from J; bases unmatched to any gene: 9. The CDR3 length is 15 residues. DNA of the CDR3: TGCGCCAGCAGCGAAGCACAGGGGGCGCCTTACGAGCAGTACTTC. Its translation is CASSEAQGAPYEQYF.

This rearrangement joins TRBV28 to TRBJ2-7; 8 bases align to TRBD2. There are 16 residues in the CDR3. Germline V gene sequence: CDR1 MDHEN, CDR2 SYDVKM. Germline trimming cut 4 bases from V and 2 bases from J; bases unmatched to any gene: 10. The CDR3 DNA sequence: TGTGCCAGCAGTTCCCCTGACGGGAGGGTAACCTACGAGCAGTACTTC. This encodes CASSSPDGRVTYEQYF.

J is TRBJ1-2 and V is TRBV28; 11 nucleotides line up with TRBD1. Germline V lookup: CDR1 MDHEN, CDR2 SYDVKM. This CDR3 comprises 14 residues. The ends lost 7 bases at V and 4 bases at J; junction bases unmatched: 5. The CDR3 spells CASTDRGRGYGYTF. In DNA, the CDR3 is TGTGCCAGCACGGACAGGGGGCGGGGCTATGGCTACACCTTC.

This clone has just one count. V is TRBV9 and J is TRBJ2-5, with D perhaps given as TRBD1 or TRBD2 (5 bases each). Germline CDR1 is SGDLS and CDR2 is YYNGEE. The CDR3 is 15 amino acids. The V and J ends lost 0 bases and 2 bases respectively, with 11 bases between them. The CDR3: CASSVAGLLQETQYF. The CDR3 coding sequence is TGTGCCAGCAGCGTAGCGGGGCTTTTACAAGAGACCCAGTACTTC.

This chain joins TRBV11-2 and TRBJ2-7; D possibly corresponds to TRBD1 (5 bases). Trimming shortened V by 4 bases and J by 4 bases, and 14 bases separated the two germline ends. Germline values: CDR1 SGHAT, CDR2 FQNNGV. CDR3 length: 14 amino acids. The CDR3 protein is CASSSRGRGYEQYF. The CDR3 nucleotides read TGTGCCAGCAGCTCCCGAGGTAGGGGTTACGAGCAGTACTTC.

The chain joins TRBV6-1 to TRBJ1-1, with TRBD1 as a possible D gene (5 bases). Per the germline V gene, CDR1 is MNHNS and CDR2 is SASEGT. The CDR3 has 13 amino acids. V was cut by 9 bases and J by 1 base, with 12 bases left in between. For the CDR3, the DNA is TGTGCCAGTGCCACGGACACGAACACTGAAGCTTTCTTT. As protein: CASATDTNTEAFF.

The J gene is TRBJ1-3, the V gene TRBV9, with 10 bases lining up with TRBD1. The CDR3 covers 22 residues. Germline lookup yields CDR1 SGDLS and CDR2 YYNGEE. With V trimmed by 0 bases and J by 3 bases, 21 bases remained unmatched. The CDR3 bases are TGTGCCAGCAGCGTAGATGCGTTTGCCCGGCCGGGACAGGGGAAGGGTGGAAACACCATATATTTT. It yields the protein CASSVDAFARPGQGKGGNTIYF. The complete variable domain, with remaining parts taken from reference TRBV9 and TRBJ1-3, reads DSGVTQTPKHLITATGQRVTLRCSPRSGDLSVYWYQQSLDQGLQFLIQYYNGEERAKGNILERFSAQQFPDLHSELNLSSLELGDSALYFCASSVDAFARPGQGKGGNTIYFGEGSWLTVV.

The chain is built from TRBV29-1 and TRBJ1-4, with TRBD1 matching over 8 bases. Germline V CDR1 and CDR2: SQVTM, ANQGSEA. With V trimmed by 4 bases and J by 4 bases, 8 bases remained unmatched. CDR3 length: 15 amino acids. This chain's CDR3 is CSVGGRDRSNEKLFF. The CDR3 DNA reads TGCAGCGTTGGGGGTCGGGACAGGAGTAATGAAAAACTGTTTTTT.

Of note for this clone: A far larger clone is only one base removed, so a read error is likely. Additional DNA sequences in this sample encode the identical CDR3. The chain carries TRBV27 and TRBJ2-7; 10 bases align to TRBD2. The CDR3 length is 15 residues. Germline V gene sequence: CDR1 MNHEY, CDR2 SMNVEV (reference sequence). Trimming at V came to 0 bases and at J to 6 bases, leaving 5 bases not matched to a gene. This chain's CDR3 is CASSLSVAGGGEQYF. In DNA form, the CDR3 reads TGTGCCAGCAGTTTATCTGTAGCGGGGGGTGGCGAGCAGTACTTC.

The rearrangement links TRBV15 to TRBJ2-3; 7 nucleotides agree with TRBD2. The V segment lost 0 bases and the J segment 3 bases; nucleotides outside the gene matches: 6. The CDR3 totals 16 residues. CDR1 is LNHNV and CDR2 is YYDKDF in the germline V gene (reference sequence). The CDR3 protein is CATSRDRASGTDTQYF. In DNA, the CDR3 is TGTGCCACCAGCAGAGATCGGGCTAGCGGAACAGATACGCAGTATTTT.

The chain employs TRBV10-3 and TRBJ2-7, with 10 bases aligning to TRBD2. Per germline, CDR1 ENHRY and CDR2 SYGVKD. The J segment lost 4 bases and the V segment lost 4 bases, leaving 7 bases of the junction unmatched. CDR3 length: 15 amino acids. This CDR3 is CAISASGLAEYEQYF. The CDR3 nucleotides are TGTGCCATCAGTGCCTCCGGACTAGCGGAATACGAGCAGTACTTC.

The chain is built from TRBV29-1 and TRBJ2-5, with D possibly matching TRBD2 (5 bases). The J call may be faulty, since TRBJ2-7 better matches the DNA end. Germline V gene lookup returns CDR1 SQVTM and CDR2 ANQGSEA. The length of the CDR3 is 13 residues. CDR3 nucleotides: TGCAGCGTTGAAGATCCGGGGACCTACGAGCAGTACTTC. Translated, it gives CSVEDPGTYEQYF.

The rearrangement links TRBV27 to TRBJ1-5; 8 nucleotides align to TRBD1. V lost 4 bases, J lost 9 bases, and 8 bases stayed unmatched. The CDR3 has 14 residues. Germline values: CDR1 MNHEY, CDR2 SMNVEV (reference sequence). As DNA, the CDR3 is TGTGCCAGCAGTTCTACAGGGGGACTTGGGCCCCAGCATTTT. Translated: CASSSTGGLGPQHF.

Worth noting for this clone: The sample contains more than one DNA sequence encoding this CDR3. The rearrangement joins TRBV28 to TRBJ1-2; D remains ambiguous. Germline lookup yields CDR1 MDHEN and CDR2 SYDVKM. V was shortened by 5 bases and J by 1 base, with 8 bases between the two germline ends. The CDR3 is 13 residues long. The CDR3 nucleotides are TGTGCCAGCAGTCCCCCGGGTAACTATGGCTACACCTTC. Translated: CASSPPGNYGYTF.

V gene TRBV7-9 combines with J gene TRBJ2-5; 16 bases map to TRBD2. Germline loops: CDR1 SEHNR, CDR2 FQNEAQ (reference sequence). CDR3 length: 18 residues. Unmatched junction bases numbered 7, after V lost 5 bases and J lost 1 base. The CDR3 region is CASSLGTSGRAFQETQYF. The CDR3 nucleotides are TGTGCCAGCAGCCTTGGGACTAGCGGGAGGGCCTTCCAAGAGACCCAGTACTTC.